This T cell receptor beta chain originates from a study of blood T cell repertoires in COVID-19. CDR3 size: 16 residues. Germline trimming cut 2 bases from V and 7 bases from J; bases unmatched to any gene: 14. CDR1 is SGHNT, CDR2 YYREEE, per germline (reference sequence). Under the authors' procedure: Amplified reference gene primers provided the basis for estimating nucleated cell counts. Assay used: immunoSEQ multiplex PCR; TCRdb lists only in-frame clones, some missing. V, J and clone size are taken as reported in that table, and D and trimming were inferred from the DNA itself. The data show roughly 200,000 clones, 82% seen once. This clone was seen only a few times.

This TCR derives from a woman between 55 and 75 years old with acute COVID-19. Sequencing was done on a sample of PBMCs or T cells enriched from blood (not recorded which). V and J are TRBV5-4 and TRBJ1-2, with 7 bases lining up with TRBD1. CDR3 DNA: TGTGCCAGCAGCTTAGGGCGTAGTAACAGGGGTTCTGGCTACACCTTC. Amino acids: CASSLGRSNRGSGYTF.